This T cell receptor beta chain was recorded in a study of shared T cell receptors in the human thymus. From germline, CDR1 is SGHNT and CDR2 YYREEE (reference sequence). V shed 1 base and J shed 6 bases, with 13 bases lying between them. CDR3 length equals 14 residues. Sequenced by immunoSEQ multiplex PCR; TCRdb stores in-frame clones only, minus some. The sample yields roughly 710,000 clones, over 75% seen once. The sample was also linked to a second study, of human thymus T cells. That source reports: All donors were healthy Finnish infants who were undergoing corrective surgery to treat congenital heart defects. Thymic samples were excised during corrective heart operations. There appeared to be biased usage of V and J genes in thymic and blood repertoires. Related studies noted strongly shared thymic repertoires across unrelated people.

The receptor was isolated from a girl less than two years old with a congenital heart defect. What was sequenced was thymocytes. V and J are TRBV5-4 and TRBJ1-2; D unresolved. CDR3 nucleotides: TGTGCCAGCAGCTTGCTGTCCAGGTTGGATGGCTACACCTTC. This sequence encodes CASSLLSRLDGYTF.